One sample yielded the 15 T cell receptor beta chains listed below, sequenced in a study of T cell repertoires in cytomegalovirus infection. MiXCR, applied by TCRdb to the reads, yields one record per CDR3 protein. The repertoire holds 650,000 to 900,000 distinct CDR3 sequences, roughly 33% seen once, with roughly 12% in the top ten. What these receptors recognize is not known. The specimen comprised cultured CD8+ T cells from PBMCs, sampled from culture after CMV antigen stimulation. These receptors were obtained from a human donor in good health (CMV status not recorded). Some clones in this sample may be carry-over from other donors' samples.

The sample holds a few counts of this clonotype. The chain has TRBV6-2 or TRBV6-3 and TRBJ2-7; TRBD1 aligns across 7 bases. Germline CDR1 reads MNHEY; CDR2 reads SVGEGT. The CDR3 totals 15 residues. Trimming at V came to 6 bases and at J to 0 bases, leaving 8 bases not matched to a gene. The CDR3 here is CASRSWTGSSYEQYV. The CDR3 coding sequence is TGTGCCAGCAGATCATGGACAGGAAGCTCCTACGAGCAGTACGTC.

The chain combines TRBV6-1 with TRBJ2-1; 7 nucleotides line up with TRBD1. This CDR3 has 15 residues. Germline V CDR1 and CDR2: MNHNS, SASEGT. Trimming removed 5 bases from V and 8 bases from J; junction bases left unmatched: 12. The CDR3 region is CASSYDRAPGDEQFF. The CDR3 region has the DNA TGTGCCAGCAGTTACGACAGGGCCCCTGGGGATGAGCAGTTCTTC.

This clonotype was detected a few times. This chain joins TRBV10-3 and TRBJ2-5; 8 bases fit TRBD1. There are 15 residues in the CDR3. V dropped 0 bases and J dropped 4; count of bases not matched to a gene: 4. The germline V gene has CDR1 ENHRY and CDR2 SYGVKD. This chain's CDR3 is CAISESFRGRETQYF. CDR3 coding DNA: TGTGCCATCAGTGAGTCATTCAGGGGGCGAGAGACCCAGTACTTC.

As DNA, the CDR3 is TGCGCCAGCAGTCAATGGGCCAGGGAAAGGTCCTACGAGCAGTACTTC. Amino acid sequence: CASSQWARERSYEQYF. The chain joins TRBV23-1 to TRBJ2-7, with a possible D match to TRBD1 (5 bases). TRBV23-1 is an ORF, with its function uncertain. CDR3 length: 16 amino acids. The ends were cut back, 1 base at V and 1 base at J, with 14 bases in the middle.

The V and J genes are TRBV19 and TRBJ2-2, with 9 bases fitting TRBD2. Germline lookup yields CDR1 LNHDA and CDR2 SQIVND (reference sequence). The CDR3 has 15 amino acids. V was clipped by 2 bases and J by 7 bases; unmatched bases: 5. Here the CDR3 reads CASSILGTSFGELFF. The CDR3 nucleotides are TGTGCCAGTAGTATACTCGGGACTAGCTTCGGGGAGCTGTTTTTT.

This clonotype was seen a handful of times. This chain connects TRBV27 to TRBJ2-5; TRBD2 matches at 7 bases. Germline trimming cut 8 bases from V and 2 bases from J; bases unmatched to any gene: 5. Germline V gene sequence: CDR1 MNHEY, CDR2 SMNVEV (reference sequence). This CDR3 has 13 residues. The CDR3 reads CASGRGFQETQYF. CDR3 in DNA: TGTGCCAGCGGGCGGGGGTTTCAAGAGACCCAGTACTTC.

The chain employs TRBV20-1 and TRBJ2-1; 8 bases fit TRBD2. CDR3 size: 15 residues. Losses at the gene ends were 5 bases for V and 2 bases for J; bases not matched to a gene: 8. The germline CDR1 and CDR2 sequences are DFQATT and SNEGSKA (reference sequence). CDR3 in amino acids: CSAGEIAGPYNEQFF. CDR3 nucleotides: TGCAGTGCTGGGGAAATAGCGGGGCCCTACAATGAGCAGTTCTTC.

The CDR3 sequence is CASSFNSDRGEKLFF. CDR3 nucleotide sequence: TGTGCCAGCAGTTTCAATTCGGACAGGGGTGAAAAACTGTTTTTT. The V and J genes are TRBV27 and TRBJ1-4; 9 nucleotides agree with TRBD1. The V and J ends lost 3 bases and 7 bases, in that order; junction bases with no gene match: 6. The CDR3 contains 15 residues. The germline V gene has CDR1 MNHEY and CDR2 SMNVEV (reference sequence).

This chain uses TRBV19 with TRBJ2-3, with D hard to call. The CDR3 is made up of 18 amino acids. The germline V gene has CDR1 LNHDA and CDR2 SQIVND (reference sequence). Trimming pared 1 base from V and 0 bases from J, leaving 17 bases between. CDR3 in DNA: TGTGCCAGTAGTATAGTACCCCTTGACATAGCTAGCACAGATACGCAGTATTTT. Protein product: CASSIVPLDIASTDTQYF.

This clonotype was recorded a few times. The rearrangement joins TRBV7-8 to TRBJ1-5, with D maybe TRBD1 (5 bases). CDR1 is SGHVS, CDR2 FQNEAQ, per germline. Trimming took 2 bases from V and 4 from J, leaving 12 bases between them. The CDR3 length is 15 residues. CDR3 nucleotides: TGTGCCAGCAGCTTACAACCCGGGGGTAATCAGCCCCAGCATTTT. This sequence encodes CASSLQPGGNQPQHF.

This clonotype was observed a few times. The gene calls are TRBV4-1 and TRBJ2-1, with 10 bases fitting TRBD2. Germline CDR1 and CDR2: MGHRA and YSYEKL. The CDR3 runs to 16 residues. V trimming: 0 bases; J trimming: 7 bases; junction bases outside the gene matches: 6. Here the CDR3 reads CASSQDPAGGRNEQFF. The CDR3 DNA follows: TGCGCCAGCAGCCAAGACCCAGCGGGGGGGCGGAATGAGCAGTTCTTC.

The chain joins TRBV12-3 or TRBV12-4 to TRBJ1-1, with TRBD1 as a possible D gene (5 bases). The CDR3 is made up of 15 amino acids. V lost 5 bases to trimming and J lost 2 bases, with 15 bases between them. CDR3 amino acids: CASSDPGLGNTEAFF. CDR3 in DNA: TGTGCCAGCAGTGATCCGGGACTGGGAAACACTGAAGCTTTCTTT.

The chain uses TRBV5-5 and TRBJ1-2; the D is unclear. Germline V gene data show CDR1 as SGHKS and CDR2 as YYEKEE (reference sequence). CDR3 length equals 15 residues. Deletions cut 3 bases from V and 8 bases from J, with 20 bases between. CDR3 bases: TGTGCCAGCAGCTACCAGAGAGGGAACCCCATGGGCTACACCTTC. It specifies CASSYQRGNPMGYTF. Filled out from reference TRBV5-5 and TRBJ1-2, the complete variable domain reads DAGVTQSPTHLIKTRGQQVTLRCSPISGHKSVSWYQQVLGQGPQFIFQYYEKEERGRGNFPDRFSARQFPNYSSELNVNALLLGDSALYLCASSYQRGNPMGYTFGSGTRLTVV.

In its sample, this clonotype was seen a few times. V gene TRBV4-3 combines with J gene TRBJ2-2; 8 bases fit TRBD2. This CDR3 comprises 17 residues. The junction had 4 bases not matched to a gene; V was cut back by 0 bases and J by 1 base. Germline lookup yields CDR1 LGHNA and CDR2 YSLEER. CDR3 nucleotides: TGCGCCAGCAGCCAAGACAGTCTAGCGGGGAACACCGGGGAGCTGTTTTTT. The encoded protein is CASSQDSLAGNTGELFF.

In this sample, this clonotype turned up many times. The chain links TRBV20-1 to TRBJ2-7, with D maybe TRBD2 (7 bases). The germline gives CDR1 DFQATT, CDR2 SNEGSKA (reference sequence). Trimming took off 0 bases at V and 2 bases at J, with 17 bases between the two ends. The CDR3 loop spans 16 amino acids. CDR3 sequence: CSARDRTGGLTYEQYF. The CDR3, as DNA: TGCAGTGCTAGAGATCGCACGGGGGGCCTTACCTACGAGCAGTACTTC.